One sample yielded the 2 T cell receptor beta chains listed below, sequenced in a study of T-cell memory formation after mild COVID-19. TCRdb reprocessed the 5' RACE reads via MiXCR and lists one record per CDR3 protein. Among 57,000 or so distinct CDR3 sequences listed, about a tenth were seen once. Sample: PBMCs or a T cell subset sorted from them (not recorded which). The receptors come from a young man who had mild COVID-19 (a few samples of this study predate the infection). Cell type and time point are not known.

J is TRBJ1-1 and V is TRBV20-1, with TRBD1 matching over 7 bases. This CDR3 has 13 amino acids. J was trimmed by 0 bases and V by 5 bases; bases with no gene match: 3. CDR1 is DFQATT, CDR2 SNEGSKA, per germline (reference sequence). In DNA form, the CDR3 reads TGCAGTGCTCCGGGACAGATGAACACTGAAGCTTTCTTT. Its translation: CSAPGQMNTEAFF.

The chain links TRBV1 to TRBJ1-5; whether TRBD1, the table's D call, matches the DNA was not checked. TRBV1 constitutes a pseudogene. This CDR3 comprises 17 residues. The CDR3 spells CTSSQSPGDGYNQPQHF. In DNA form, the CDR3 reads TGCACCAGCAGCCAATCCCCGGGGGACGGGTACAATCAGCCCCAGCATTTT.